This passage covers 21 T cell receptor beta chains from one sample sequenced in a study of CXCR3-negative and CXCR3-positive naive CD8 T cells (dated by TCRdb to between 2018 and 2021). Summary of the overall study and its limitations: Compared with CXCR3-negative naive cells, CXCR3-positive naive cells had TRB CDR3s with higher hydrophobicity (lower Kidera factor 4), lower energy, and higher strength and volume indices.

This sample was sequenced with a NextSeq 550. The Human TCR Profiling Kit (MiLaboratory) was used to prepare UMI-labeled 5' RACE TRB cDNA libraries. With the reads reprocessed by TCRdb, a single entry stands for each CDR3 protein sequence and no DNA is reported. This sample's records show roughly 100,000 distinct CDR3 sequences. The ten largest make up 0.38% of the sample. These TCRs are of unknown antigen specificity. Sequencing was carried out using naive CXCR3+ CD8+ T cells from blood. The sample's cell subset or site label is to be understood as: CD45RO-CCR7+CD27+CD95- naive CD8+ T cells expressing CXCR3 (TNR3+). These receptors were taken from a human donor in good health. Some clones in this sample may be carry-over from other donors' samples.

CDR3 region: CATSQKGSGRYNEQFF. This rearrangement joins TRBV15 to TRBJ2-1; TCRdb indicates TRBD2, and absent DNA this call remains unverified. The CDR3 covers 16 residues. The germline V gene has CDR1 LNHNV and CDR2 YYDKDF (reference sequence).

The V gene is TRBV7-7, the J gene TRBJ2-5; the D call of TRBD2 rests on TCRdb alone, since no DNA is present to check it. The CDR3 totals 18 residues. Germline V gene sequence: CDR1 SSHAT, CDR2 FNYEAQ (reference sequence). The CDR3 reads CASTRREASGGIQETQYF.

The chain joins TRBV12-3 or TRBV12-4 to TRBJ1-2. This CDR3 contains 13 residues. The CDR3 spells CASSPGGVDGYTF.

The genes are TRBV28 and TRBJ2-3. The CDR3 length is 12 residues. Germline V gene data show CDR1 as MDHEN and CDR2 as SYDVKM. CDR3 amino acids: CASSLRTDTQYF.

V and J are TRBV15 and TRBJ2-1; TCRdb selects TRBD2, and the lack of DNA leaves this call unchecked. Germline lookup yields CDR1 LNHNV and CDR2 YYDKDF (reference sequence). The CDR3 consists of 15 residues. The CDR3 loop is CATSREEGTYNEQFF.

V usage is TRBV7-2 and J usage is TRBJ2-4; TCRdb lists TRBD1, though no DNA is available to test this call. Per the germline V gene, CDR1 is SGHTA and CDR2 is FQGNSA. The CDR3 is 15 residues long. The CDR3 reads CASSLDGGAGNIQYF.

The CDR3 loop reads CASSQQVIFSSYNEQFF. V usage is TRBV3-1 and J usage is TRBJ2-1. This CDR3 has 17 residues. Looked up from germline, CDR1 is LGHDT and CDR2 is YNNKEL (reference sequence).

V is TRBV27 and J is TRBJ2-1; there is no DNA to check the TCRdb D call of TRBD1. The germline gives CDR1 MNHEY, CDR2 SMNVEV (reference sequence). The CDR3 is made up of 15 amino acids. The CDR3 sequence: CASSPIAGASGEQFF.

This chain's CDR3 is CASSPPAGTRANVLTF. This chain joins TRBV7-9 and TRBJ2-6; without DNA, the TCRdb call of TRBD1 cannot be checked. The CDR3 totals 16 residues. Germline V gene lookup returns CDR1 SEHNR and CDR2 FQNEAQ (reference sequence).

The chain recombines TRBV7-3 with TRBJ2-7. The CDR3 is 14 amino acids. The germline gives CDR1 SGHTA, CDR2 FQGTGA. The CDR3 is CASSLFSGSYEQYF.

The chain recombines TRBV6-5 with TRBJ1-1. The length of the CDR3 is 15 residues. The germline gives CDR1 MNHEY, CDR2 SVGAGI. The CDR3 here is CASSYSGEAVTEAFF.

The chain couples TRBV5-4 to TRBJ2-3. This CDR3 has 15 residues. Germline V gene lookup returns CDR1 SGHNT and CDR2 YYREEE (reference sequence). The CDR3 loop is CASSHGLASTDTQYF.

J is TRBJ2-7 and V is TRBV7-9; as DNA is missing, the TRBD1 call by TCRdb cannot be tested. Germline lookup yields CDR1 SEHNR and CDR2 FQNEAQ (reference sequence). This CDR3 has 16 residues. CDR3 amino acids: CASSLGWGQGNNEQYF.

V is TRBV6-6 and J is TRBJ2-1; TCRdb's D gene call, TRBD2, goes unchecked for lack of DNA. The CDR3 consists of 16 residues. The germline gives CDR1 MNHNY, CDR2 SVGAGI (reference sequence). The CDR3 spells CASSPLASYSYNEQFF.

This sequence joins TRBV28 and TRBJ2-2. There are 16 residues in the CDR3. CDR1 MDHEN and CDR2 SYDVKM come from the germline V gene. CDR3 sequence reads: CASSPITERRTGELFF.

The rearrangement joins TRBV2 to TRBJ1-1; checking the TCRdb D call of TRBD1 is not possible without DNA. CDR3 length: 15 amino acids. Germline CDR1 is SNHLY and CDR2 is FYNNEI. The CDR3 spells CASSEVVQGKTEAFF.

The gene calls are TRBV7-3 and TRBJ2-2; with no DNA, the TCRdb D assignment of TRBD1 cannot be verified. The CDR3 is made up of 14 amino acids. Germline V CDR1 and CDR2: SGHTA, FQGTGA. The chain's CDR3 is CASRPTGSTGELFF. Combining the CDR3 with reference TRBV7-3 and TRBJ2-2 gives the whole variable domain GAGVSQTPSNKVTEKGKYVELRCDPISGHTALYWYRQSLGQGPEFLIYFQGTGAADDSGLPNDRFFAVRPEGSVSTLKIQRTERGDSAVYLCASRPTGSTGELFFGEGSRLTVL.

This chain uses TRBV29-1 with TRBJ1-2. CDR3 size: 13 residues. Germline CDR1 reads SQVTM; CDR2 reads ANQGSEA. The CDR3 reads CSVATANNYGYTF.

The J gene is TRBJ2-1, the V gene TRBV29-1; TCRdb calls TRBD2, which cannot be checked without DNA. CDR1 SQVTM and CDR2 ANQGSEA come from the germline V gene. The CDR3 covers 14 residues. The CDR3 spells CSVVGLAGGYEQFF.

The chain employs TRBV28 and TRBJ1-5. CDR1 and CDR2 (germline): MDHEN, SYDVKM. CDR3 size: 13 residues. The CDR3 loop reads CASSSDGNQPQHF. Full variable domain (outside the CDR3, taken from reference TRBV28 and TRBJ1-5): DVKVTQSSRYLVKRTGEKVFLECVQDMDHENMFWYRQDPGLGLRLIYFSYDVKMKEKGDIPEGYSVSREKKERFSLILESASTNQTSMYLCASSSDGNQPQHFGDGTRLSIL.

This chain joins TRBV27 and TRBJ1-4; TCRdb selects TRBD1, and the lack of DNA leaves this call unchecked. The CDR3 runs 14 residues. The V gene's germline CDR1 is MNHEY and CDR2 SMNVEV (reference sequence). The CDR3 reads CASSATGGGEKLFF.